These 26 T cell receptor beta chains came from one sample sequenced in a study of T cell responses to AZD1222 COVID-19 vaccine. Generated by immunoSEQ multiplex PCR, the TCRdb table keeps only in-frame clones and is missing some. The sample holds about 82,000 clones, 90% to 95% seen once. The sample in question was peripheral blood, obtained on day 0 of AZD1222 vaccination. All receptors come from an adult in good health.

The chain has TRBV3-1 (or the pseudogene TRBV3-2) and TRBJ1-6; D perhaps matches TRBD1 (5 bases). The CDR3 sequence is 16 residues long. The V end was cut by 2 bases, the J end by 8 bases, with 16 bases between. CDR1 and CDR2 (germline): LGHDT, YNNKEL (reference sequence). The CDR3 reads CASSQHGALGHSPLHF. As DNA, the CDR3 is TGTGCCAGCAGCCAACACGGGGCTTTAGGACATTCACCCCTCCACTTT.

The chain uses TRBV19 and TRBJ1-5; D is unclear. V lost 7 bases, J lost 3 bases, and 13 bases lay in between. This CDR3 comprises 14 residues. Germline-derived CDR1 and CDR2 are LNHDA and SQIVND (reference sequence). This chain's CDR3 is CASTLDLTNQPQHF. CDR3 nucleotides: TGTGCCAGTACTCTCGACCTAACCAATCAGCCCCAGCATTTT.

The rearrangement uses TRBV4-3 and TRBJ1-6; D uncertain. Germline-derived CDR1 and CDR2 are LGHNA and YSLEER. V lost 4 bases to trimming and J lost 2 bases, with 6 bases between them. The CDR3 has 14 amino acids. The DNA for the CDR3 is TGCGCCAGCAGCCCCGGGACCTATAATTCACCCCTCCACTTT. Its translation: CASSPGTYNSPLHF.

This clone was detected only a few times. CDR3 amino acids: CASSLTRGLAGGLGNYEQYF. The CDR3 nucleotides are TGTGCCAGCAGCTTAACCCGGGGACTAGCGGGGGGCCTCGGAAACTACGAGCAGTACTTC. This chain connects TRBV7-6 to TRBJ2-7, with TRBD2 identical over 15 bases. The CDR3 contains 20 residues. V dropped 2 bases and J dropped 3; count of bases not matched to a gene: 14. The V gene's germline CDR1 is SGHVS and CDR2 FNYEAQ.

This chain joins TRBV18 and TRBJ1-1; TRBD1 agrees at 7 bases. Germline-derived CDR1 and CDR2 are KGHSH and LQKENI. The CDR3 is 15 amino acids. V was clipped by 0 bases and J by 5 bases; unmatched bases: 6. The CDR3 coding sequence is TGTGCCAGCTCACCACCGGCAGGGGGTAAGACTGAAGCTTTCTTT. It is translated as CASSPPAGGKTEAFF.

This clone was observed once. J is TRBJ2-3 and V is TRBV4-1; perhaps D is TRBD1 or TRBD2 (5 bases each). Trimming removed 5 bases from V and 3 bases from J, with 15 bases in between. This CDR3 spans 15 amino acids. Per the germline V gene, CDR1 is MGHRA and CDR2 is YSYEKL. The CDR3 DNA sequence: TGCGCCAGCAGCTCGAGACCGGGGCTGACAGATACGCAGTATTTT. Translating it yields CASSSRPGLTDTQYF.

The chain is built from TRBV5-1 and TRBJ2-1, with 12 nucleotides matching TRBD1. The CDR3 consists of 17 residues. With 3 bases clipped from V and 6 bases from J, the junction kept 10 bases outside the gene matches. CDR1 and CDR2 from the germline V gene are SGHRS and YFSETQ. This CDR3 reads CASSSEPRDRGLNEQFF. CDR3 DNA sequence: TGCGCCAGCAGCTCCGAACCCCGGGACAGGGGGCTCAATGAGCAGTTCTTC.

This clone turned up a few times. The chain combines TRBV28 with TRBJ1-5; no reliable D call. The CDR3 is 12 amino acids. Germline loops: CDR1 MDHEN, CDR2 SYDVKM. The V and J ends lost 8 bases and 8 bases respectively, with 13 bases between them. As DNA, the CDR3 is TGTGCCAGCTCGGTCCTTCCGAAGCCCCAGCATTTT. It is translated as CASSVLPKPQHF.

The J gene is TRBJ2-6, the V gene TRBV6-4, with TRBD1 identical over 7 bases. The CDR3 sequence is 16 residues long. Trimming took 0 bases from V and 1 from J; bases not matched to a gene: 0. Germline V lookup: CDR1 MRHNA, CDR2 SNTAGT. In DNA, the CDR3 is TGTGCCAGCAGTGACTCGACAGGGTCTGGGGCCAACGTCCTGACTTTC. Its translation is CASSDSTGSGANVLTF.

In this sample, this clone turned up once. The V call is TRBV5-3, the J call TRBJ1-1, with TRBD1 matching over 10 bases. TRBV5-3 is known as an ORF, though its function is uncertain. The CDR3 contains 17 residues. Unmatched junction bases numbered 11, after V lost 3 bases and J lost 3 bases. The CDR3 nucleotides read TGTGCCAGAAGCTCTTGGACGACAGGGGGCAGGGACACTGAAGCTTTCTTT. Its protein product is CARSSWTTGGRDTEAFF.

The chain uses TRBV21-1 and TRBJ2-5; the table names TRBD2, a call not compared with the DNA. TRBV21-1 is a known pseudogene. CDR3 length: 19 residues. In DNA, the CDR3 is TGTGCCAGCAGCAAAGATTCGGTCTGTGGTGGTGATCTAGAAGAGACCCAGTACTTC. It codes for CASSKDSVCGGDLEETQYF.

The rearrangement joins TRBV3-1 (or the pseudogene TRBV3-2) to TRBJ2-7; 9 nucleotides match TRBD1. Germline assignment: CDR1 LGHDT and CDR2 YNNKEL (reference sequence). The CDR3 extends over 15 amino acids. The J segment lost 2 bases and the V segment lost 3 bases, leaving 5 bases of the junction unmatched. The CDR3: CASSQGTGPPYEQYF. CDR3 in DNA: TGTGCCAGCAGCCAGGGGACAGGGCCCCCCTACGAGCAGTACTTC.

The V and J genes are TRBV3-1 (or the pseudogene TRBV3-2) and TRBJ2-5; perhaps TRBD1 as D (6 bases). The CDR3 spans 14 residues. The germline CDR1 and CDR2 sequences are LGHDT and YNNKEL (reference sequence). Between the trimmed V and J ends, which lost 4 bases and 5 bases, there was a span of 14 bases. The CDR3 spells CASSLQRGLETQYF. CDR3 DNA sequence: TGTGCCAGCAGCCTTCAGAGGGGGTTGGAGACCCAGTACTTC.

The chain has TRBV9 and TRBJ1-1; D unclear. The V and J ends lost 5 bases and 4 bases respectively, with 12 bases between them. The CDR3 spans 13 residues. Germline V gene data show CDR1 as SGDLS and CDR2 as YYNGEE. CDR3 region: CASSPGWGTEAFF. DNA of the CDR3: TGTGCCAGCAGTCCTGGATGGGGCACTGAAGCTTTCTTT.

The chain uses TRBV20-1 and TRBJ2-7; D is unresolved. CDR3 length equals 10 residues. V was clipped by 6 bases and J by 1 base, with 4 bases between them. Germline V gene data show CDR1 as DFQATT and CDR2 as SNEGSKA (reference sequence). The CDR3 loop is CSASSYEQYF. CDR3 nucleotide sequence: TGCAGTGCCAGTTCCTACGAGCAGTACTTC.

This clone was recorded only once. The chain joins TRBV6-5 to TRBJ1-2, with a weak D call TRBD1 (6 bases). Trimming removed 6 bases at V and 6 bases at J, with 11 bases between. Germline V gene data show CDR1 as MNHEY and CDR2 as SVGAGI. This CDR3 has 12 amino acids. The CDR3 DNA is TGTGCCAGCAGGAGGGGGGGGAATGGCTACACCTTC. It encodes CASRRGGNGYTF.

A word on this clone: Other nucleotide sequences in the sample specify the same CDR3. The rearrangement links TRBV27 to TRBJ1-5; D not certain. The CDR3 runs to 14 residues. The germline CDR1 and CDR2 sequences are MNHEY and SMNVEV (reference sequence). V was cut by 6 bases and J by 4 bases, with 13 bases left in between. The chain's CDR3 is CASSPGVGNQPQHF. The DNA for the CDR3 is TGTGCCAGCAGCCCCGGTGTGGGAAATCAGCCCCAGCATTTT.

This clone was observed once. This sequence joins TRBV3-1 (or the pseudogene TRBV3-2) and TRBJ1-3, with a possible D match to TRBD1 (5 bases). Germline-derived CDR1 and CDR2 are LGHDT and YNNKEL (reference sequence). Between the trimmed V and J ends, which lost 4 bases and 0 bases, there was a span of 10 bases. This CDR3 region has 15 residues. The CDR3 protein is CASSRGTDSGNTIYF. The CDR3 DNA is TGTGCCAGCAGCCGGGGGACGGACTCTGGAAACACCATATATTTT.

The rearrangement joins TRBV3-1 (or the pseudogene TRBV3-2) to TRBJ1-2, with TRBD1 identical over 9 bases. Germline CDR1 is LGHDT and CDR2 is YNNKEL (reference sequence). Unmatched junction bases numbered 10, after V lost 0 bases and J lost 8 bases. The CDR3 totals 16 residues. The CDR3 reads CASSQERDRAIGGYTF. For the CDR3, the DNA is TGTGCCAGCAGCCAAGAAAGGGACAGGGCCATAGGGGGCTACACCTTC.

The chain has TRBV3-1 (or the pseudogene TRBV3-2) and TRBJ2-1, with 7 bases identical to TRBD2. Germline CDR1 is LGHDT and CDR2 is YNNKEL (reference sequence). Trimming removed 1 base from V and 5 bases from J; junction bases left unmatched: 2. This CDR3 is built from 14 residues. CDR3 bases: TGTGCCAGCAGCCAAGGGACTAGGAACAATGAGCAGTTCTTC. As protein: CASSQGTRNNEQFF.

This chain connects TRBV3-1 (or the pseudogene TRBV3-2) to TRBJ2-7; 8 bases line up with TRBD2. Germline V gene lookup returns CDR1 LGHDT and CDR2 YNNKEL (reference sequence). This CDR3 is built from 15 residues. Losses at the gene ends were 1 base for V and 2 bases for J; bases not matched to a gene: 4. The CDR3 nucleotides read TGTGCCAGCAGCCAAGGAGGGCGGGGGGCCTACGAGCAGTACTTC. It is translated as CASSQGGRGAYEQYF.

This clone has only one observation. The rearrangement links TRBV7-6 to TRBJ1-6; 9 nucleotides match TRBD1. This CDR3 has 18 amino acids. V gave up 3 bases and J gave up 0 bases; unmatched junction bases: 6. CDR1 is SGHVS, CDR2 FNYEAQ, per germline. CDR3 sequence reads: CASSLAGQGSSYNSPLHF. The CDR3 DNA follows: TGTGCCAGCAGCTTGGCTGGACAGGGGAGCTCCTATAATTCACCCCTCCACTTT.

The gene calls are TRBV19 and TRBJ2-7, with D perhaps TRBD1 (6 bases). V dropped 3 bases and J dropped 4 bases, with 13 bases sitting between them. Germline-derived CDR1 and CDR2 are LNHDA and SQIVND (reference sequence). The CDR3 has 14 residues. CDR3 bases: TGTGCCAGTAGTATCCAGACAGGCCTATACGAGCAGTACTTC. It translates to CASSIQTGLYEQYF.

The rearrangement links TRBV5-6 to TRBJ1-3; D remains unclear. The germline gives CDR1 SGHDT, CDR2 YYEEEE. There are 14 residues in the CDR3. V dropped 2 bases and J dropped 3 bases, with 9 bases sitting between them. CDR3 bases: TGTGCCAGCAGCTTACGCGGGTTTGGAAACACCATATATTTT. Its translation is CASSLRGFGNTIYF. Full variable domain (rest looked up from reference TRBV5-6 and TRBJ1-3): DAGVTQSPTHLIKTRGQQVTLRCSPKSGHDTVSWYQQALGQGPQFIFQYYEEEERQRGNFPDRFSGHQFPNYSSELNVNALLLGDSALYLCASSLRGFGNTIYFGEGSWLTVV.

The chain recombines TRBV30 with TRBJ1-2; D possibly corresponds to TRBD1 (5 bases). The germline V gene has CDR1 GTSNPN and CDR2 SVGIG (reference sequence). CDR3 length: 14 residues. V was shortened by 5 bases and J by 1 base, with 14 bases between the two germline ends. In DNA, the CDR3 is TGTGCCTGGTCTCGACAGCCCGATAACTATGGCTACACCTTC. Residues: CAWSRQPDNYGYTF.

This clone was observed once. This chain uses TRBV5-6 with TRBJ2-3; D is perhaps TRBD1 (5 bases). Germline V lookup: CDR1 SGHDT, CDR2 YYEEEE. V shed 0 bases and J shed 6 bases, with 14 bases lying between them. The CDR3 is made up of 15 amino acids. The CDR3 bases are TGTGCCAGCAGCTTGGGGGGCCGGAGAAAGGATACGCAGTATTTT. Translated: CASSLGGRRKDTQYF.